The 20 T cell receptor beta chains in this list originate from one sample, sequenced in a study of T cells in Graves' hyperthyroidism and ophthalmopathy (dated 2019 in TCRdb). Receptor libraries were prepared by multiplex PCR. TCRdb records Illumina HiSeq 2000 as the sequencer. Amplification of TCR beta CDR3 regions was carried out from RNA transcripts. The TCR CDR3 was subjected to a first round of RT-PCR using the HTBI primer set and the Qiagen OneStep RT-PCR kit. The public reads were quality trimmed at Q25 with fastp and then assembled into clones with MiXCR by TCRdb, keeping productive beta chains. Identical CDR3 proteins give one entry, which carries the most common genes and DNA. This sample is represented by about 700,000 distinct CDR3 sequences; around 15% of them were singletons. The top ten clonotypes cover approximately 10% of the sample. Sample: blood. The receptors derive from a woman under 30 with Graves' hyperthyroidism.

This clonotype was seen repeatedly, ten times or more. This chain uses TRBV15 with TRBJ2-1; the match to TRBD1 covers 7 bases. V shed 8 bases and J 0 bases; nucleotides not matched to a gene: 10. There are 16 residues in the CDR3. Germline CDR1 LNHNV, CDR2 YYDKDF (reference sequence). CDR3 sequence: CATSTGNPGSYNEQFF. CDR3 DNA sequence: TGTGCCACCTCGACAGGGAACCCCGGCTCCTACAATGAGCAGTTCTTC.

This clonotype was observed a handful of times. This chain connects TRBV7-8 to TRBJ1-4; 7 bases are a match to TRBD1. The ends lost 6 bases at V and 6 bases at J; junction bases unmatched: 7. CDR1 SGHVS and CDR2 FQNEAQ come from the germline V gene. The CDR3 is made up of 14 amino acids. Here the CDR3 reads CASRDRTEDEKLFF. The CDR3 nucleotides are TGTGCCAGCAGGGACAGGACAGAGGATGAAAAACTGTTTTTT.

This clonotype has more than one count but fewer than ten. The rearrangement uses TRBV3-1 and TRBJ1-2; perhaps TRBD1 as D (6 bases). Per germline, CDR1 LGHDT and CDR2 YNNKEL (reference sequence). The CDR3 totals 12 residues. V was shortened by 8 bases and J by 12 bases, with 19 bases between the two germline ends. CDR3 bases: TGTGCCAGCGGACCGACGGGGGGCGTCAACACCTTC. As protein: CASGPTGGVNTF.

The chain recombines TRBV6-5 with TRBJ2-1; 16 bases are shared with TRBD2. V was clipped by 1 base and J by 0 bases; unmatched bases: 12. CDR3 length: 22 amino acids. The germline V gene has CDR1 MNHEY and CDR2 SVGAGI. The CDR3 here is CASSYLQGLGLAGGSSYNEQFF. The CDR3 bases are TGTGCCAGCAGTTACTTGCAGGGTTTGGGACTAGCGGGGGGGAGCTCCTACAATGAGCAGTTCTTC.

This clonotype has a count of ten or more. The J gene is TRBJ2-7, the V gene TRBV7-9; the D gene could be TRBD1 or TRBD2 (5 bases each). Trimming pared 5 bases from V and 3 bases from J, leaving 11 bases between. The CDR3 extends over 13 amino acids. Germline lookup yields CDR1 SEHNR and CDR2 FQNEAQ (reference sequence). The CDR3 DNA reads TGTGCCAGCAGCATTACTGGGGGCTACGAGCAGTACTTC. This codes for CASSITGGYEQYF.

Ten or more counts support this clonotype. The rearrangement joins TRBV30 to TRBJ1-2, with 8 nucleotides matching TRBD1. The CDR3 runs 16 residues. J was trimmed by 1 base and V by 2 bases; bases with no gene match: 9. Germline CDR1 reads GTSNPN; CDR2 reads SVGIG (reference sequence). CDR3 residues: CAWSKGQGTYNYGYTF. CDR3 bases: TGTGCCTGGAGTAAAGGACAGGGAACTTATAACTATGGCTACACCTTC.

This clonotype was observed a few times. J is TRBJ2-2 and V is TRBV3-1; TRBD1 might be the D (5 bases). Trimming took 3 bases from V and 5 from J, leaving 7 bases between them. Per germline, CDR1 LGHDT and CDR2 YNNKEL (reference sequence). The length of the CDR3 is 13 residues. CDR3 protein: CASSHPGTGELFF. The CDR3 region has the DNA TGTGCCAGCAGCCACCCAGGGACCGGGGAGCTGTTTTTT. Combining the CDR3 with reference TRBV3-1 and TRBJ2-2 gives the whole variable domain DTAVSQTPKYLVTQMGNDKSIKCEQNLGHDTMYWYKQDSKKFLKIMFSYNNKELIINETVPNRFSPKSPDKAHLNLHINSLELGDSAVYFCASSHPGTGELFFGEGSRLTVL.

This clonotype occurred many times. The gene calls are TRBV7-2 and TRBJ2-1; no reliable D call. The CDR3 is made up of 14 amino acids. Germline CDR1 is SGHTA and CDR2 is FQGNSA. V lost 2 bases to trimming and J lost 0 bases, with 5 bases between them. CDR3 sequence: CASSLQASYNEQFF. The CDR3 coding sequence is TGTGCCAGCAGCTTACAGGCCTCCTACAATGAGCAGTTCTTC.

The chain joins TRBV13 to TRBJ2-1; D is perhaps TRBD1 (5 bases). Trimming shortened V by 6 bases and J by 12 bases, and 21 bases separated the two germline ends. This CDR3 is built from 14 residues. CDR1 and CDR2 (germline): PRHDT, FYEKMQ (reference sequence). The CDR3 reads CASSSGASLLGQFF. The CDR3 nucleotides read TGTGCCAGCAGTTCTGGGGCTTCCCTGTTAGGGCAGTTCTTC.

The chain couples TRBV7-9 to TRBJ2-5; TRBD1 agrees at 7 bases. The length of the CDR3 is 14 residues. Germline CDR1 reads SEHNR; CDR2 reads FQNEAQ (reference sequence). The V segment lost 3 bases and the J segment 2 bases; nucleotides outside the gene matches: 3. CDR3 loop: CASSFPRGQETQYF. The CDR3 DNA is TGTGCCAGCAGCTTCCCCAGGGGGCAAGAGACCCAGTACTTC.

There are a few counts of this clonotype. The J gene is TRBJ1-3, the V gene TRBV15, with D perhaps TRBD1 (5 bases). The CDR3 totals 16 residues. Trimming stripped 0 bases from V and 0 bases from J, with 9 bases between. Germline CDR1 is LNHNV and CDR2 is YYDKDF (reference sequence). CDR3: CATSRDSGDSGNTIYF. CDR3 nucleotide sequence: TGTGCCACCAGCAGAGATTCGGGGGACTCTGGAAACACCATATATTTT.

As to this clonotype: Since the CDR3 does not end with the conserved phenylalanine or tryptophan, this likely comes from a read error. J is TRBJ2-1 and V is TRBV11-2; TRBD2 agrees at 12 bases. From germline, CDR1 is SGHAT and CDR2 FQNNGV. The CDR3 loop spans 15 amino acids. The V gene end was trimmed by 3 bases and the J gene end by 6 bases; junction bases not matched to a gene: 3. CDR3 residues: CASSFGLAGSNEQFS. CDR3 sequence (DNA): TGTGCCAGCAGCTTCGGACTAGCGGGGTCCAATGAGCAGTTCTCC.

In regard to this clonotype: One base away lies a much larger clone, so this may be a sequencing read error. CDR3 amino acids: CASTQFAEGLNEQFF. CDR3 DNA: TGTGCCAGCACCCAGTTTGCGGAAGGTCTCAATGAGCAGTTCTTC. The J gene is TRBJ2-1, the V gene TRBV6-1; D is undetermined. Germline V lookup: CDR1 MNHNS, CDR2 SASEGT. Trimming took off 7 bases at V and 6 bases at J, with 19 bases between the two ends. The CDR3 has 15 amino acids.

This clonotype was picked up many times. The chain joins TRBV27 to TRBJ1-1, with D possibly matching TRBD1 (6 bases). CDR3 length equals 14 residues. CDR1 and CDR2 (germline): MNHEY, SMNVEV (reference sequence). Deletions cut 5 bases from V and 1 base from J, with 11 bases between. The CDR3 sequence is CASSVQGPNTEAFF. The CDR3 region has the DNA TGTGCCAGCAGTGTACAGGGACCGAACACTGAAGCTTTCTTT.

This clonotype was seen repeatedly, ten times or more. CDR3 amino acids: CASSPLTGDNNEQFF. The CDR3 DNA is TGTGCCAGCAGCCCCCTGACCGGGGACAACAATGAGCAGTTCTTC. This chain uses TRBV7-9 with TRBJ2-1, with D possibly TRBD1 on 6 matching bases. The V and J ends lost 5 bases and 5 bases respectively, with 16 bases between them. The CDR3 is made up of 15 amino acids. Germline V gene sequence: CDR1 SEHNR, CDR2 FQNEAQ (reference sequence).

This clonotype was recorded many times. This sequence joins TRBV12-3 or TRBV12-4 and TRBJ1-1; D uncertain. Trimming took off 2 bases at V and 4 bases at J, with 11 bases between the two ends. The CDR3 is 14 amino acids. This CDR3 reads CASSLMRRTTEAFF. In nucleotides, the CDR3 is TGTGCCAGCAGTTTAATGAGGAGAACCACTGAAGCTTTCTTT.

This clonotype was counted ten times or more. This chain uses TRBV7-2 with TRBJ2-7; the match to TRBD2 covers 9 bases. The CDR3 is 16 residues long. V lost 3 bases to trimming and J lost 3 bases; unmatched junction nucleotides: 9. Germline values: CDR1 SGHTA, CDR2 FQGNSA. This CDR3 is CASSFIIAGARYEQYF. CDR3 coding DNA: TGTGCCAGCAGCTTCATAATAGCGGGAGCACGCTACGAGCAGTACTTC.

This clonotype was found many times. The rearrangement joins TRBV6-1 to TRBJ1-1, with no clear D. CDR1 MNHNS and CDR2 SASEGT come from the germline V gene. This CDR3 comprises 11 residues. V lost 4 bases, J lost 7 bases, and 7 bases lay in between. CDR3 in amino acids: CASSAGLEAFF. For the CDR3, the DNA is TGTGCCAGCAGTGCCGGACTTGAAGCTTTCTTT.

This clonotype was detected many times. V gene TRBV11-2 combines with J gene TRBJ1-1; D ambiguous. Germline values: CDR1 SGHAT, CDR2 FQNNGV. The CDR3 is 12 amino acids. Trimming left V 5 bases short and J 4 bases short, with 8 bases between. This chain's CDR3 is CASSPPSTEAFF. DNA for the CDR3: TGTGCCAGCAGCCCACCATCCACTGAAGCTTTCTTT.

This clonotype has ten or more counts. The gene calls are TRBV18 and TRBJ2-5; D assignment may be TRBD1 or TRBD2 (5 bases each). The V gene's germline CDR1 is KGHSH and CDR2 LQKENI. Trimming shortened V by 2 bases and J by 7 bases, and 11 bases separated the two germline ends. The CDR3 spans 13 residues. The CDR3 DNA sequence: TGTGCCAGCTCACCAGACAGCCGGGGGACCCAGTACTTC. This translates into CASSPDSRGTQYF.